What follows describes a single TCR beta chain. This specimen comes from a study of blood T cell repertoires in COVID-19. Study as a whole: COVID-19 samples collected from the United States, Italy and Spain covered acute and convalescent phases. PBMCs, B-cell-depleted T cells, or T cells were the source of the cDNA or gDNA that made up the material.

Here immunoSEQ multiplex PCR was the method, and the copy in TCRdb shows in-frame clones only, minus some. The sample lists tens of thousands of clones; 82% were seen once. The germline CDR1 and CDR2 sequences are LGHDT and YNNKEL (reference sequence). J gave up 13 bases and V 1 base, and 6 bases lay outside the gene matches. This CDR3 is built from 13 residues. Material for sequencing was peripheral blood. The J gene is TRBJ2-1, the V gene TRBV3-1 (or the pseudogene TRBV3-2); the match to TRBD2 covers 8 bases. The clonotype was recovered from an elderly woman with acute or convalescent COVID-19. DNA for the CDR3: TGTGCCAGCAGCCAAGTAAGGACTAGCCGACAGTTCTTC. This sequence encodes CASSQVRTSRQFF.